Listed below are T cell receptor beta chains from one sample, sequenced in a study of control samples from healthy donors and cancer patients. Assay used: immunoSEQ multiplex PCR; TCRdb lists only in-frame clones, some missing. The sample has 85,000 to 90,000 clones; approximately 86% are singletons. The sample consisted of blood. The receptors stem from a man aged 25-45 years in good health. Each CDR3 is given with its conserved first and last residue. Fields, in order: J gene, clone size, D gene, V gene, CDR3 protein, CDR3 DNA. A D gene is named only where the DNA matches it firmly. Size is stated for part of the rows, as once, few or many counts, or as a class when the clone is expanded.

TRBJ1-2	once	.	TRBV7-9	CASSPETANYGYTF	TGTGCCAGCAGCCCCGAGACCGCCAACTATGGCTACACCTTC
TRBJ1-2	.	TRBD1	TRBV19	CASSMTGSGYGYTF	TGTGCCAGTAGTATGACAGGGTCAGGCTATGGCTACACCTTC
TRBJ2-3	few	.	TRBV7-2	CASSLRSGVGGGTDTQYF	TGTGCCAGCAGCCTAAGGTCAGGGGTCGGCGGGGGCACAGATACGCAGTATTTT
TRBJ2-3	.	.	TRBV11-2	CASSPRGGGTDTQYF	TGTGCCAGCAGCCCCCGTGGCGGGGGCACAGATACGCAGTATTTT
TRBJ2-3	.	.	TRBV4-2	CASSPSSHGTDTQYF	TGTGCCAGCAGCCCGTCATCCCACGGCACAGATACGCAGTATTTT
TRBJ2-1	.	TRBD2	TRBV4-2	CASSQGASGGARDEQFF	TGTGCCAGCAGCCAAGGCGCTAGCGGGGGGGCTCGGGATGAGCAGTTCTTC
TRBJ1-2	.	.	TRBV28	CASSAVSGIYGYTF	TGTGCCAGCAGCGCGGTTTCGGGAATCTATGGCTACACCTTC
TRBJ2-5	.	TRBD1	TRBV10-3	CAISELGTAQTQYF	TGTGCCATCAGTGAGCTTGGGACAGCACAGACCCAGTACTTC
TRBJ2-1	.	TRBD2	TRBV24-1	CATSDPPSTSGDEQFF	TGTGCCACCAGTGACCCTCCTTCGACTAGCGGGGATGAGCAGTTCTTC
TRBJ2-2	.	.	TRBV12-3/TRBV12-4	CASSLVGSGELFF	TGTGCCAGCAGTTTAGTAGGGAGCGGGGAGCTGTTTTTT
TRBJ1-1	.	TRBD1	TRBV15	CATSSRTGLNTEAFF	TGTGCCACCAGCAGTAGGACAGGGCTGAACACTGAAGCTTTCTTT
TRBJ1-4	.	.	TRBV12-5	CASGLGRVVLDEKLFF	TGTGCTAGTGGTTTGGGACGGGTGGTTTTGGATGAAAAACTGTTTTTT
TRBJ2-1	once	.	TRBV6-5	CASSYSYGVAYNEQFF	TGTGCCAGCAGTTACTCGTATGGGGTCGCCTACAATGAGCAGTTCTTC
TRBJ1-5	.	.	TRBV24-1	CATQMADNQPQHF	TGTGCCACCCAGATGGCAGACAATCAGCCCCAGCATTTT
TRBJ2-1	.	TRBD2	TRBV6-5	CASSYSGAGMGNEQFF	TGTGCCAGCAGTTACTCGGGAGCGGGGATGGGGAATGAGCAGTTCTTC
TRBJ1-3	.	TRBD1	TRBV27	CASSQFGGTGRSGNTIYF	TGTGCCAGCAGCCAATTTGGGGGGACAGGTCGCTCTGGAAACACCATATATTTT
TRBJ1-2	.	.	TRBV12-3/TRBV12-4	CASLPGQGYGYTF	TGTGCCAGCCTCCCCGGGCAGGGCTATGGCTACACCTTC
TRBJ2-2	.	.	TRBV7-2	CASSLAGGLNTGELFF	TGTGCCAGCAGCTTAGCGGGGGGGCTTAACACCGGGGAGCTGTTTTTT
TRBJ2-5	.	TRBD1	TRBV27	CASPAPGTGFQETQYF	TGTGCCAGCCCCGCCCCCGGGACAGGATTCCAAGAGACCCAGTACTTC
TRBJ2-7	.	.	TRBV7-2	CASSPSLKHYEQYF	TGTGCCAGCAGCCCATCCCTAAAGCACTACGAGCAGTACTTC
TRBJ2-2	once	TRBD2	TRBV7-8	CASSLLAGATGELFF	TGTGCCAGCAGCTTACTAGCGGGGGCCACCGGGGAGCTGTTTTTT
TRBJ1-2	.	.	TRBV7-9	CASSQTVLYGYTF	TGTGCCAGCAGCCAGACAGTCCTCTATGGCTACACCTTC
TRBJ1-2	.	.	TRBV5-1	CASSLPGGDYGYTF	TGCGCCAGCAGCTTGCCGGGGGGTGACTATGGCTACACCTTC
TRBJ1-4	.	TRBD1	TRBV19	CASQTGGGIEKLFF	TGTGCCAGTCAAACAGGGGGTGGGATTGAAAAACTGTTTTTT
TRBJ2-2	.	.	TRBV7-3	CASSFSGTTNTGELFF	TGTGCCAGCAGCTTCTCCGGGACCACTAACACCGGGGAGCTGTTTTTT
TRBJ2-1	.	.	TRBV4-2	CASSRRGGGDEQFF	TGTGCCAGCAGCCGACGTGGAGGCGGCGATGAGCAGTTCTTC
TRBJ1-2	.	.	TRBV24-1	CATSGGYGYTF	TGTGCCACCAGTGGAGGGTATGGCTACACCTTC
TRBJ1-3	.	.	TRBV6-5	CASSSDFSSGNTIYF	TGTGCCAGCAGCTCGGACTTCTCGTCGGGGAACACCATATATTTT
TRBJ1-1	.	.	TRBV19	CASSLLRSTEAFF	TGTGCCAGTAGTCTTTTACGGAGCACTGAAGCTTTCTTT
TRBJ2-1	.	.	TRBV2	CASSAPFDKGYNEQFF	TGTGCCAGCAGTGCCCCGTTCGACAAGGGGTACAATGAGCAGTTCTTC
TRBJ2-1	.	TRBD2	TRBV7-8	CASSLRLAGDPNEQFF	TGTGCCAGCAGTTTAAGGCTAGCGGGGGACCCCAATGAGCAGTTCTTC
TRBJ1-1	.	.	TRBV3-1/TRBV3-2	CASSQGLTNTEAFF	TGTGCCAGCAGCCAAGGACTTACGAACACTGAAGCTTTCTTT
TRBJ1-2	.	.	TRBV19	CASTGPELYGYTF	TGTGCCAGTACCGGTCCCGAGTTGTATGGCTACACCTTC
TRBJ2-1	.	TRBD2	TRBV5-6	CASSSQLAGGPRSYNEQFF	TGTGCCAGCAGCTCTCAACTAGCGGGGGGGCCTAGGTCCTACAATGAGCAGTTCTTC
TRBJ1-2	.	.	TRBV5-1	CASSLAGPAPYGYTF	TGCGCCAGCAGCTTGGCTGGGCCGGCCCCCTATGGCTACACCTTC
TRBJ1-2	.	.	TRBV7-8	CASSLADVGYGYTF	TGTGCCAGCAGCTTAGCGGACGTGGGCTATGGCTACACCTTC
TRBJ1-1	.	.	TRBV5-6	CASSLVGSTEAFF	TGTGCCAGCAGCTTGGTGGGGTCCACTGAAGCTTTCTTT
TRBJ2-3	once	.	TRBV10-3	CAISEGDTQYF	TGTGCCATCAGTGAGGGGGATACGCAGTATTTT
TRBJ1-2	.	.	TRBV5-6	CASSLGRNYGYTF	TGTGCCAGCAGCTTGGGCAGGAACTATGGCTACACCTTC
TRBJ1-2	.	.	TRBV18	CASSPPHANYGYTF	TGTGCCAGCTCACCACCGCACGCTAACTATGGCTACACCTTC
TRBJ2-7	.	.	TRBV7-8	CASSFGQLQSEQYF	TGTGCCAGCAGCTTTGGTCAATTGCAGAGCGAGCAGTACTTC
TRBJ1-3	.	TRBD1	TRBV24-1	CATSEPPGTETSGNTIYF	TGTGCCACCAGTGAGCCTCCCGGGACAGAAACCTCTGGAAACACCATATATTTT
TRBJ1-4	.	TRBD1	TRBV5-1	CASSLTGALNEKLFF	TGCGCCAGCAGCCTGACAGGGGCCCTAAATGAAAAACTGTTTTTT
TRBJ1-1	.	.	TRBV19	CASSRREANTEAFF	TGTGCCAGTAGTCGCAGGGAGGCGAACACTGAAGCTTTCTTT
TRBJ1-1	.	TRBD1	TRBV5-1	CASSNGQGSTEAFF	TGCGCCAGCAGCAACGGACAGGGGTCCACTGAAGCTTTCTTT
TRBJ1-2	many	TRBD1	TRBV5-1	CASSLVAGGSSNYGYTF	TGCGCCAGCAGCTTGGTGGCAGGGGGGTCCTCCAACTATGGCTACACCTTC